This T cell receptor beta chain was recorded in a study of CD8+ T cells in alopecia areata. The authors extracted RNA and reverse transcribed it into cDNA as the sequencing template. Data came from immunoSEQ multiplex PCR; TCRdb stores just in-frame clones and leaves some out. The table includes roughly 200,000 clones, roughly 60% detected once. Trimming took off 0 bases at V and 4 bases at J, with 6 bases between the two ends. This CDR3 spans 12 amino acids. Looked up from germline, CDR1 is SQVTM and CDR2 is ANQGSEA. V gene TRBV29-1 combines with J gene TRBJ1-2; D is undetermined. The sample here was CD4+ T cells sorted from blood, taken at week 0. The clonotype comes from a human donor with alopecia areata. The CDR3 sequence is CSVEDMGYGYTF. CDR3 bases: TGCAGCGTTGAAGATATGGGCTATGGCTACACCTTC.